This TCR beta chain was identified in a study of blood T cell repertoires in COVID-19. Across the study: Donors in the United States, Italy and Spain gave samples during acute or convalescent COVID-19. PBMCs, B-cell-depleted T cells, or T cells were the source of the cDNA or gDNA that made up the material.

This CDR3 is built from 14 residues. Looked up from germline, CDR1 is GTSNPN and CDR2 is SVGIG (reference sequence). V dropped 5 bases and J dropped 4; count of bases not matched to a gene: 9. Original data processing: Estimation of nucleated cell counts relied on the amplification of reference gene primers. Sequencing was performed with immunoSEQ multiplex PCR; in TCRdb, only in-frame clones are kept and a portion is missing. D and trimming come from the DNA, and the V and J calls and clone size come from that table. The sample lists about 150,000 clones, just under 85% seen once, with under 3.5% in the top ten. Enrolment of Seattle patients took place during active infection, and they were followed longitudinally.

This clonotype was sampled from a woman of 80 years or more with COVID-19, enrolled during active disease. Sequencing was carried out using peripheral blood. The chain employs TRBV30 and TRBJ1-2; 8 bases align to TRBD1. The CDR3 loop is CAWGQGPLLYGYTF. The CDR3 coding sequence is TGTGCCTGGGGACAGGGTCCCCTTCTCTATGGCTACACCTTC.